This T cell receptor beta chain was identified during a study of blood T cells in healthy people across ages. This clonotype has a handful of counts. Together with a sample-barcoded 5' primer, a J-beta primer mix was included in a second PCR lasting roughly 7 to 11 cycles. TCRdb independently ran MiXCR on the 5' RACE reads; one entry per CDR3 protein. The data show 800,000 to 950,000 distinct CDR3 sequences, about 29% seen once. Germline values: CDR1 DFQATT, CDR2 SNEGSKA (reference sequence). V lost 1 base to trimming and J lost 1 base; unmatched junction nucleotides: 2. The CDR3 has 15 amino acids. Each sample had at least 6 million PBMCs isolated. In addition, the sample was reused for a study of T cells of mothers and their children.

The origin of this receptor is a woman between 40 and 55 years old in good health. The chain has TRBV20-1 and TRBJ2-5, with 11 positions matching TRBD2. Sequenced material: blood. This CDR3 is CSARGLAGIQETQYF. CDR3 DNA: TGCAGTGCTAGAGGACTAGCGGGGATCCAAGAGACCCAGTACTTC.